A single sample gave rise to the 15 T cell receptor beta chains below, sequenced in a study of T-cell reconstitution after alpha-beta-depleted transplantation in children. Unique molecular identifiers were incorporated when the TCRbeta library was constructed. TCRdb itself ran the PCR reads through MiXCR, one entry per CDR3 protein. The repertoire holds 700,000 to 950,000 distinct CDR3 sequences, with approximately 15% as singletons. Source: PBMCs, mostly from graft donor cells, taken 360 days after TCRalphabeta/CD19-depleted stem cell transplant. The receptor source for this set is a male patient younger than 18 who had a stem cell transplant for acute lymphoblastic leukemia, so the T cells may come from the graft donor.

DNA of the CDR3: TGCGCCAGCAGCCCGGACGTATTGGGTTTCTCCTACGAGCAGTACTTC. This translates into CASSPDVLGFSYEQYF. This sequence joins TRBV5-1 and TRBJ2-7; no clear D. The CDR3 loop spans 16 amino acids. V gave up 4 bases and J gave up 0 bases, with 17 bases separating them. In germline, CDR1 is SGHRS, CDR2 YFSETQ.

This chain links TRBV5-1 with TRBJ2-3; D remains unclear. Germline V gene data show CDR1 as SGHRS and CDR2 as YFSETQ. This CDR3 spans 14 amino acids. The V end lost 3 bases, the J end lost 6 bases, and 14 bases lay between the germline ends. CDR3 loop: CASSYERLGDTQYF. In DNA form, the CDR3 reads TGCGCCAGCAGCTACGAACGTTTGGGGGATACGCAGTATTTT.

This clonotype showed up just a few times. Relative to the germline gene, one junction end is altered; a read error may explain this. As DNA, the CDR3 is TGTGCCACCAGTGACATAGGCAATGAAAAACTGTTTTTT. Translating gives CATSDIGNEKLFF. The chain has TRBV27 and TRBJ1-4, with no clear D. CDR1 is MNHEY, CDR2 SMNVEV, per germline (reference sequence). The CDR3 runs 13 residues.

The gene calls are TRBV7-8 and TRBJ2-7; TRBD2 matches 10 bases. Germline V gene sequence: CDR1 SGHVS, CDR2 FQNEAQ. V lost 11 bases to trimming and J lost 6 bases; unmatched junction nucleotides: 16. The length of the CDR3 is 15 residues. The CDR3: CALRKLAGGLSEQYF. CDR3 bases: TGTGCCCTACGTAAGTTAGCGGGAGGACTGAGCGAGCAGTACTTC. The full variable domain, completed using reference TRBV7-8 and TRBJ2-7, is GAGVSQSPRYKVAKRGQDVALRCDPISGHVSLFWYQQALGQGPEFLTYFQNEAQLDKSGLPSDRFFAERPEGSVSTLKIQRTQQEDSAVYLCALRKLAGGLSEQYFGPGTRLTVT.

The chain recombines TRBV7-6 with TRBJ2-3; 14 nucleotides line up with TRBD2. The J segment lost 3 bases and the V segment lost 4 bases, leaving 6 bases of the junction unmatched. CDR1 and CDR2 from the germline V gene are SGHVS and FNYEAQ. The CDR3 spans 17 residues. CDR3 coding DNA: TGTGCCAGCAGCTGGAGACTAGCGGGGGGGGAGACAGATACGCAGTATTTT. As protein: CASSWRLAGGETDTQYF.

The chain joins TRBV24-1 to TRBJ2-1; 11 bases match TRBD2. The CDR3 runs to 16 residues. CDR1 and CDR2 (germline): KGHDR, SFDVKD. V was pared by 5 bases and J by 9 bases, with 11 bases of the junction left unmatched. The CDR3: CATSVPGASGRSEQFF. The CDR3, as DNA: TGTGCCACCAGTGTTCCAGGGGCTAGCGGGAGGTCTGAGCAGTTCTTC.

The rearrangement links TRBV20-1 to TRBJ2-7, with D uncertain. The CDR3 totals 12 residues. Germline V gene lookup returns CDR1 DFQATT and CDR2 SNEGSKA (reference sequence). Trimming removed 2 bases at V and 2 bases at J, with 7 bases between. CDR3 in DNA: TGCAGTGCTAGATATCGGACCTACGAGCAGTACTTC. Translating it yields CSARYRTYEQYF.

The chain is built from TRBV18 and TRBJ1-5, with 7 positions matching TRBD1. This CDR3 is built from 16 residues. The germline V gene encodes CDR1 KGHSH and CDR2 LQKENI. J gave up 3 bases and V 3 bases, and 8 bases lay outside the gene matches. CDR3 bases: TGTGCCAGCTCACCGACCGCAGGACAGGTCAATCAGCCCCAGCATTTT. As protein: CASSPTAGQVNQPQHF.

In this sample, this clonotype turned up a few times. The V and J genes are TRBV12-3 or TRBV12-4 and TRBJ2-3; no definite D call. Deletions cut 7 bases from V and 7 bases from J, with 18 bases between. The CDR3 has 14 residues. The CDR3, as DNA: TGTGCCAGCACCCAACGGGCCCGGTTGAATACGCAGTATTTT. This gives the protein CASTQRARLNTQYF.

This clonotype was detected many times. CDR3 in DNA: TGTGCCAGCAGTTACTCGGGGGGGAGCAATCAGCCCCAGCATTTT. Protein product: CASSYSGGSNQPQHF. The V gene is TRBV6-2 or TRBV6-3, the J gene TRBJ1-5, with D maybe TRBD1 (5 bases). Germline assignment: CDR1 MNHEY and CDR2 SVGEGT. Trimming removed 0 bases at V and 1 base at J, with 7 bases between. CDR3 length: 15 residues.

This clonotype appeared once. The chain's CDR3 is CASSPLARVAFYEQYF. Written as DNA, the CDR3 is TGCGCCAGCAGCCCACTAGCGCGAGTTGCTTTCTACGAGCAGTACTTC. The chain is built from TRBV4-1 and TRBJ2-7; 7 nucleotides line up with TRBD2. Germline V gives CDR1 MGHRA, CDR2 YSYEKL. With 4 bases clipped from V and 3 bases from J, the junction kept 12 bases outside the gene matches. The CDR3 is made up of 16 amino acids.

This chain links TRBV27 with TRBJ2-2; no clear D gene. Germline V lookup: CDR1 MNHEY, CDR2 SMNVEV (reference sequence). The CDR3 has 13 amino acids. The ends were cut back, 3 bases at V and 3 bases at J, with 5 bases in the middle. The CDR3, as DNA: TGTGCCAGCAGTTTTCGGTACACCGGGGAGCTGTTTTTT. This gives the protein CASSFRYTGELFF.

This chain uses TRBV7-6 with TRBJ2-7, with 13 bases that match TRBD2. Germline CDR1 is SGHVS and CDR2 is FNYEAQ. The CDR3 has 17 residues. J lost 0 bases, V lost 5 bases, and 7 bases had no gene match. For the CDR3, the DNA is TGTGCCAGCAGCAGGACCGGGACTAGCGGGACCTCCTACGAGCAGTACTTC. Translating it yields CASSRTGTSGTSYEQYF.

This clonotype was found once. V and J are TRBV12-3 or TRBV12-4 and TRBJ1-2; D gene ambiguous. V lost 6 bases and J 0 bases, leaving 11 bases between the germline ends. This CDR3 is built from 14 residues. CDR3 protein: CASRTSGANYGYTF. As DNA, the CDR3 is TGTGCCAGCAGGACGTCCGGAGCTAACTATGGCTACACCTTC.

The table lists this clonotype with a few counts. The V call is TRBV20-1, the J call TRBJ2-1; 9 bases match TRBD2. Germline assignment: CDR1 DFQATT and CDR2 SNEGSKA (reference sequence). This CDR3 spans 16 amino acids. V was pared by 5 bases and J by 8 bases, with 16 bases of the junction left unmatched. The CDR3 spells CSAYGTSLHNDHEQFF. CDR3 bases: TGCAGTGCTTACGGGACTAGCCTCCACAACGACCATGAGCAGTTCTTC.